Listed here is a single T cell receptor (beta chain). The sample is drawn from a study of T cells in localized non-small cell lung cancer. Germline loops: CDR1 SGHRS, CDR2 YFSETQ. V was pared by 3 bases and J by 0 bases, with 6 bases between. The CDR3 extends over 13 amino acids. Produced via immunoSEQ multiplex PCR; TCRdb's table is partial and in-frame only. The sample lists tens of thousands of clones; roughly nine tenths were seen once. The clonotype comes from a male donor aged 60 or older with stage III squamous cell lung carcinoma. J is TRBJ1-1 and V is TRBV5-1, with D uncertain. Specimen: peripheral blood, collected before any cancer treatment. The CDR3 is CASSSDVNTEAFF. Written as DNA, the CDR3 is TGCGCCAGCAGCTCCGACGTGAACACTGAAGCTTTCTTT.